The 27 T cell receptor beta chains reported below all come from one sample, sequenced in a study of Ad26.COV2.S vaccination and SARS-CoV-2 variants. Profiling relied on immunoSEQ multiplex PCR, and the TCRdb table lists in-frame clones only, not all of them. This table has about half a million clones, approximately 90% appearing once. As to treatment: some 20 received Ad26.COV2.S at low or high dose, single or two shots; roughly five received placebo; per-sample allocation not given. Sampling happened 63 days after the first vaccine or placebo injection. The input for sequencing was peripheral blood, taken in a trial of Ad26.COV2.S vaccine versus placebo. These receptors were taken from a person between 18 and 65 years old who received the Ad26.COV2.S COVID-19 vaccine or a placebo.

The rearrangement joins TRBV18 to TRBJ2-7, with unresolved D. The V end was cut by 3 bases, the J end by 7 bases, with 16 bases between. The CDR3 length is 14 residues. The germline V gene encodes CDR1 KGHSH and CDR2 LQKENI. The CDR3 DNA is TGTGCCAGCTCACCGGGCTACATATTACGGGAGCAGTACTTC. The encoded protein is CASSPGYILREQYF.

The CDR3 spells CASSLSGPLHF. As DNA, the CDR3 is TGTGCCAGCAGCCTGTCTGGGCCCCTCCACTTT. The chain recombines TRBV5-6 with TRBJ1-6; D gene ambiguous. Germline CDR1 and CDR2: SGHDT and YYEEEE. The CDR3 is 11 amino acids. V was clipped by 4 bases and J by 13 bases, with 9 bases between them.

The chain joins TRBV7-9 to TRBJ2-5, with a tentative D call TRBD1 (5 bases). Germline CDR1 SEHNR, CDR2 FQNEAQ (reference sequence). This CDR3 region has 14 residues. The ends were cut back, 1 base at V and 1 base at J, with 7 bases in the middle. In DNA form, the CDR3 reads TGTGCCAGCAGCTTAGTAGGGGTCCAAGAGACCCAGTACTTC. This encodes CASSLVGVQETQYF.

This chain connects TRBV6-5 to TRBJ1-6, with TRBD1 as a possible D gene (6 bases). V dropped 6 bases and J dropped 7 bases, with 10 bases sitting between them. The CDR3 covers 13 residues. Germline CDR1 reads MNHEY; CDR2 reads SVGAGI. Here the CDR3 DNA reads TGTGCCAGCAGCGGACAGTTAAATTCACCCCTCCACTTT. Its protein is CASSGQLNSPLHF.

This clone has only a few counts. This chain joins TRBV3-1 (or the pseudogene TRBV3-2) and TRBJ2-7, with D hard to call. Germline V gives CDR1 LGHDT, CDR2 YNNKEL (reference sequence). The CDR3 spans 16 residues. The V end lost 3 bases, the J end lost 0 bases, and 15 bases lay between the germline ends. CDR3 nucleotides: TGTGCCAGCAGCCAGAACCCAGGTGGTCTCTCCTACGAGCAGTACTTC. Its protein product is CASSQNPGGLSYEQYF.

The chain recombines TRBV9 with TRBJ2-7; D possibly uses TRBD1 or TRBD2 (6 bases each). V was pared by 0 bases and J by 7 bases, with 11 bases between. Looked up from germline, CDR1 is SGDLS and CDR2 is YYNGEE. The CDR3 covers 13 residues. The CDR3 DNA is TGTGCCAGCAGCGTAGTGGGGGGCAGGGAGCAGTACTTC. Protein sequence: CASSVVGGREQYF.

The V and J genes are TRBV12-3 or TRBV12-4 and TRBJ2-7; 7 positions agree with TRBD1. The V gene end was trimmed by 6 bases and the J gene end by 1 base; junction bases not matched to a gene: 3. This CDR3 has 13 residues. The CDR3 nucleotides are TGTGCCAGCAGCCCGACAGGGTCCTACGAGCAGTACTTC. It codes for CASSPTGSYEQYF.

The gene calls are TRBV5-4 and TRBJ2-7; 15 positions match TRBD2. Losses at the gene ends were 7 bases for V and 0 bases for J; bases not matched to a gene: 14. The V gene's germline CDR1 is SGHNT and CDR2 YYREEE (reference sequence). The CDR3 extends over 19 amino acids. As DNA, the CDR3 is TGTGCCAGCTGGCTTGGTGGGACTAGCGGGGGGCGAAGCTCCTACGAGCAGTACTTC. Translation gives CASWLGGTSGGRSSYEQYF.

Written as DNA, the CDR3 is TGTGCCAGCAGTCCCTCCGGGCTTAGGTCTGTGGCCGGGGAGCTGTTTTTT. Its translation is CASSPSGLRSVAGELFF. The chain uses TRBV28 and TRBJ2-2; D not resolved. The CDR3 has 17 residues. The ends were cut back, 5 bases at V and 6 bases at J, with 22 bases in the middle. CDR1 and CDR2 (germline): MDHEN, SYDVKM.

The V gene is TRBV7-6, the J gene TRBJ2-1; 14 nucleotides match TRBD2. Per germline, CDR1 SGHVS and CDR2 FNYEAQ. The CDR3 spans 16 residues. The ends lost 5 bases at V and 10 bases at J; junction bases unmatched: 10. In DNA form, the CDR3 reads TGTGCCAGCAGCCCCCGACTAGCGGGGGGGCGATTAGAGCAGTTCTTC. As protein: CASSPRLAGGRLEQFF.

The rearrangement uses TRBV9 and TRBJ2-5, with D perhaps matching TRBD1 or TRBD2 (5 bases each). Trimming removed 4 bases at V and 2 bases at J, with 21 bases between. Germline CDR1 reads SGDLS; CDR2 reads YYNGEE. The CDR3 is 17 amino acids. In nucleotides, the CDR3 is TGTGCCAGCAGCCAGCGGCTTGGGGCGGGCGGGCAAGAGACCCAGTACTTC. Protein: CASSQRLGAGGQETQYF.

This chain connects TRBV11-2 to TRBJ1-2; weak D call: TRBD1 (6 bases). The CDR3 is 17 residues long. Germline lookup yields CDR1 SGHAT and CDR2 FQNNGV. Trimming removed 5 bases from V and 8 bases from J, with 27 bases in between. This CDR3 is CASSHHREQGELGGYTF. The CDR3 DNA is TGTGCCAGCAGCCATCACAGGGAGCAGGGTGAATTGGGAGGCTACACCTTC.

This chain connects TRBV21-1 to TRBJ2-1; the table's D call, TRBD2, has no DNA check behind it. TRBV21-1 is a listed pseudogene. The CDR3 is 10 residues long. The CDR3: CASSGTSSFF. The CDR3 DNA is TGTGCCAGCAGCGGGACTAGCTCCTTCTTC.

The chain couples TRBV7-9 to TRBJ2-7; tentative D call: TRBD2 (6 bases). Between the trimmed V and J ends, which lost 5 bases and 0 bases, there was a span of 11 bases. In germline, CDR1 is SEHNR, CDR2 FQNEAQ (reference sequence). The CDR3 is 14 amino acids. CDR3 protein: CASSISGNSYEQYF. The CDR3 coding sequence is TGTGCCAGCAGCATTAGCGGCAACTCCTACGAGCAGTACTTC.

The chain joins TRBV25-1 to TRBJ2-1; D gene ambiguous. The CDR3 consists of 14 residues. Trimming stripped 2 bases from V and 5 bases from J, with 10 bases between. Looked up from germline, CDR1 is MGHDK and CDR2 is SYGVNS. DNA of the CDR3: TGTGCCAGCAGTGAAATTAGTTCCGACAATGAGCAGTTCTTC. Translation: CASSEISSDNEQFF.

The chain carries TRBV27 and TRBJ1-2; 8 positions agree with TRBD1. There are 14 residues in the CDR3. With 3 bases clipped from V and 4 bases from J, the junction kept 4 bases outside the gene matches. Per germline, CDR1 MNHEY and CDR2 SMNVEV (reference sequence). This chain's CDR3 is CASSLKQGGYGYTF. CDR3 DNA sequence: TGTGCCAGCAGTTTGAAACAGGGGGGCTATGGCTACACCTTC.

The chain employs TRBV12-3 or TRBV12-4 and TRBJ2-2; D not certain. V lost 7 bases and J lost 8, with 11 bases in between. The CDR3 sequence is 12 residues long. For the CDR3, the DNA is TGTGCCAGCAAACAACCCGTAGGGGAGCTGTTTTTT. Encoded protein: CASKQPVGELFF.

The V call is TRBV5-4, the J call TRBJ1-1; 9 bases fit TRBD1. This CDR3 has 15 residues. CDR1 is SGHNT, CDR2 YYREEE, per germline (reference sequence). J was trimmed by 3 bases and V by 0 bases; bases with no gene match: 3. The CDR3 bases are TGTGCCAGCAGCTTGGGGACAGGGGCGGACACTGAAGCTTTCTTT. As protein: CASSLGTGADTEAFF.

The chain couples TRBV27 to TRBJ1-1; D remains unclear. Trimming pared 6 bases from V and 5 bases from J, leaving 13 bases between. The length of the CDR3 is 13 residues. Per the germline V gene, CDR1 is MNHEY and CDR2 is SMNVEV (reference sequence). The CDR3, as DNA: TGTGCCAGCAGCCCAGACGGTGTAACTGAAGCTTTCTTT. Its translation: CASSPDGVTEAFF.

The genes are TRBV27 and TRBJ1-5; D unresolved. Deletions cut 5 bases from V and 0 bases from J, with 14 bases between. The CDR3 has 16 amino acids. Germline V gene sequence: CDR1 MNHEY, CDR2 SMNVEV (reference sequence). The CDR3 protein is CASSPDGFYSNQPQHF. For the CDR3, the DNA is TGTGCCAGCAGTCCCGACGGGTTCTATAGCAATCAGCCCCAGCATTTT.

The chain recombines TRBV9 with TRBJ2-2; TRBD2 agrees at 7 bases. The CDR3 totals 16 residues. The V segment lost 0 bases and the J segment 1 base; nucleotides outside the gene matches: 3. From germline, CDR1 is SGDLS and CDR2 YYNGEE. DNA for the CDR3: TGTGCCAGCAGCGTAGACGCGGGGGTGAACACCGGGGAGCTGTTTTTT. Translation gives CASSVDAGVNTGELFF.

The chain employs TRBV7-2 and TRBJ2-5; perhaps TRBD2 as D (5 bases). Looked up from germline, CDR1 is SGHTA and CDR2 is FQGNSA. The ends were cut back, 1 base at V and 5 bases at J, with 20 bases in the middle. The CDR3 totals 17 residues. CDR3 region: CASSLDGRGFASETQYF. The CDR3 DNA is TGTGCCAGCAGCTTAGATGGTCGAGGGTTCGCTTCGGAGACCCAGTACTTC.

A single count supports this clone. The chain combines TRBV28 with TRBJ1-1, with D possibly being TRBD1 (5 bases). CDR3 length equals 13 residues. V lost 4 bases, J lost 0 bases, and 6 bases lay in between. From germline, CDR1 is MDHEN and CDR2 SYDVKM. CDR3 in DNA: TGTGCCAGCAGTTCGGGGGTGAACACTGAAGCTTTCTTT. This encodes CASSSGVNTEAFF. Filled out from reference TRBV28 and TRBJ1-1, the complete variable domain reads DVKVTQSSRYLVKRTGEKVFLECVQDMDHENMFWYRQDPGLGLRLIYFSYDVKMKEKGDIPEGYSVSREKKERFSLILESASTNQTSMYLCASSSGVNTEAFFGQGTRLTVV.

The rearrangement joins TRBV7-2 to TRBJ2-3; 7 bases agree with TRBD1. The V gene end was trimmed by 5 bases and the J gene end by 2 bases; junction bases not matched to a gene: 10. From germline, CDR1 is SGHTA and CDR2 FQGNSA. This CDR3 spans 16 amino acids. CDR3 sequence: CASSPTEGQFTDTQYF. The CDR3 nucleotides read TGTGCCAGCAGCCCTACAGAGGGACAGTTCACAGATACGCAGTATTTT.

The chain carries TRBV4-1 and TRBJ2-3; no firm D call. V dropped 2 bases and J dropped 1 base, with 10 bases sitting between them. Germline V gene lookup returns CDR1 MGHRA and CDR2 YSYEKL. The CDR3 covers 15 residues. In DNA, the CDR3 is TGCGCCAGCAGCCAAACCAAGGCTGGCACAGATACGCAGTATTTT. Encoded protein: CASSQTKAGTDTQYF.

This clone was seen only once. V usage is TRBV7-9 and J usage is TRBJ2-7; 7 bases match TRBD1. The J segment lost 4 bases and the V segment lost 1 base, leaving 16 bases of the junction unmatched. The CDR3 runs 18 residues. CDR1 SEHNR and CDR2 FQNEAQ come from the germline V gene (reference sequence). The CDR3 region is CASSLVGQESPIWYEQYF. The CDR3 DNA follows: TGTGCCAGCAGCTTAGTAGGACAGGAGTCTCCCATCTGGTACGAGCAGTACTTC. The variable domain in full, completed from reference TRBV7-9 and TRBJ2-7, reads DTGVSQNPRHKITKRGQNVTFRCDPISEHNRLYWYRQTLGQGPEFLTYFQNEAQLEKSRLLSDRFSAERPKGSFSTLEIQRTEQGDSAMYLCASSLVGQESPIWYEQYFGPGTRLTVT.

This clone appeared once. The chain carries TRBV10-3 and TRBJ2-2, with 12 positions matching TRBD2. CDR1 and CDR2 (germline): ENHRY, SYGVKD. The trim removed 5 bases at V and 0 bases at J, leaving 4 bases unmatched. The CDR3 loop spans 17 amino acids. CDR3 sequence: CAISPGLAGPNTGELFF. CDR3 coding DNA: TGTGCCATCAGTCCAGGACTAGCGGGACCGAACACCGGGGAGCTGTTTTTT.